This T cell receptor beta chain is drawn from a study of CD8 T cells in ankylosing spondylitis. Study-wide findings and caveats: The study looked at matched synovial fluid samples from ankylosing spondylitis patients. Disease-linked clones were reported to be significantly enriched there. Earlier work had already found some motif variants in reactive arthritis synovial fluid and blood. Eight or nine highly homologous variants made up a TCR beta motif that seemed to typify ankylosing spondylitis blood.

Quantitative 5'-RACE with molecular barcodes generated TCR beta libraries. One entry per CDR3 protein, called by TCRdb with MiXCR from the 5' RACE reads. The sample lists around 440,000 distinct CDR3 sequences, roughly a sixth occurring once. As for this clonotype: Its cognate antigen is unknown.

The TCR sequence derives from a male donor with ankylosing spondylitis. The sequenced material came from blood, either unsorted or a sorted T cell fraction (not recorded which).

CDR3 amino acids: CASSRLGAASSYEQYF. DNA of the CDR3: TGTGCCAGCAGCCGCTTGGGGGCAGCGAGCTCCTACGAGCAGTACTTC. The chain uses TRBV28 and TRBJ2-7, with TRBD1 as a possible D gene (6 bases). Trimming took off 6 bases at V and 0 bases at J, with 18 bases between the two ends. This CDR3 region has 16 residues. Germline V gene lookup returns CDR1 MDHEN and CDR2 SYDVKM. Supplemented by reference TRBV28 and TRBJ2-7, the full variable domain reads DVKVTQSSRYLVKRTGEKVFLECVQDMDHENMFWYRQDPGLGLRLIYFSYDVKMKEKGDIPEGYSVSREKKERFSLILESASTNQTSMYLCASSRLGAASSYEQYFGPGTRLTVT.